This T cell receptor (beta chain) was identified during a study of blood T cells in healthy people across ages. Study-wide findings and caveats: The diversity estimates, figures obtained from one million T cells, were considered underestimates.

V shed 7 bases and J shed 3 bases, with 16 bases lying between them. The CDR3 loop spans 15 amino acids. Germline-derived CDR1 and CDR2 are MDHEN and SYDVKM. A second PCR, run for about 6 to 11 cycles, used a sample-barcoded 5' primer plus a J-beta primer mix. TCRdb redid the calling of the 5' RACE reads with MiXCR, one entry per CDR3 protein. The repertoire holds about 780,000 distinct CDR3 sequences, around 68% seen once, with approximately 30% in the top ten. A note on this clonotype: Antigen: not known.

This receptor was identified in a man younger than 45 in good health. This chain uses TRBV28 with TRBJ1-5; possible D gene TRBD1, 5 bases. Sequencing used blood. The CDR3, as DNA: TGTGCCAGCAATAAAGGGGAAAGGGCCAATCAGCCCCAGCATTTT. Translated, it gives CASNKGERANQPQHF.